This is a list of T cell receptor beta chains from one sample in a study of cytotoxic CD8 clonotypes in ibrutinib-treated CLL. This table comes from immunoSEQ multiplex PCR, and its TCRdb copy is limited to in-frame clones, with some not included. The sample contains about 70,000 clones, less than 95% of which appear only once. Sequencing used PBMCs, obtained after 12 months of ibrutinib treatment. These receptors were obtained from a human donor with chronic lymphocytic leukemia. Both conserved end residues are part of each CDR3. Each record gives: clone size, D gene, V gene, J gene, CDR3 length, CDR3 protein, CDR3 DNA. The D gene is left open where the match is weak. Not all rows give a size; the values are once, few, many and, for expanded clones, a class.

>.|.|TRBV10-2|TRBJ1-1|15
CASSGVVRGVTEAFF
TGCGCCAGCAGTGGGGTGGTACGGGGGGTTACTGAAGCTTTCTTT
>.|.|TRBV27|TRBJ1-1|14
CASSLRVGITEAFF
TGTGCCAGCAGTTTACGGGTTGGAATAACTGAAGCTTTCTTT
>.|.|TRBV5-1|TRBJ2-3|13
CASSQQSTDTQYF
TGCGCCAGCAGCCAGCAGAGCACAGATACGCAGTATTTT
>.|TRBD2|TRBV28|TRBJ2-1|21
CASSSPPGTRSYGSSYNEQFF
TGTGCCAGCAGTTCGCCGCCCGGGACTAGAAGTTACGGGAGCTCCTACAATGAGCAGTTCTTC
>.|.|TRBV28|TRBJ2-7|11
CASSSFYEQYF
TGTGCCAGCAGTTCCTTCTACGAGCAGTACTTC
>.|.|TRBV18|TRBJ1-1|13
CASSQGYNTEAFF
TGTGCCAGCTCACAGGGTTATAACACTGAAGCTTTCTTT
>once|.|TRBV5-8|TRBJ1-4|15
CASSFYRSTGEKLFF
TGTGCCAGCAGCTTTTATCGTTCGACTGGTGAAAAACTGTTTTTT
>.|TRBD1|TRBV7-9|TRBJ2-5|14
CAAARGQGIETQYF
TGTGCCGCCGCCCGGGGACAGGGGATCGAGACCCAGTACTTC
>.|.|TRBV9|TRBJ1-3|15
CASSVEDRAGNTIYF
TGTGCCAGCAGCGTAGAGGACAGAGCTGGAAACACCATATATTTT
>.|TRBD2|TRBV18|TRBJ2-7|15
CASSLGLAGVSEQYF
TGTGCCAGCTCACTCGGACTAGCGGGAGTGTCCGAGCAGTACTTC
>.|.|TRBV28|TRBJ1-5|15
CASSLPQHSNQPQHF
TGTGCCAGCAGTTTACCCCAGCATAGCAATCAGCCCCAGCATTTT
>.|.|TRBV7-3|TRBJ2-7|16
CASSAGNPVGQYEQYF
TGTGCCAGCAGCGCCGGGAACCCGGTTGGGCAATACGAGCAGTACTTC
>.|.|TRBV7-2|TRBJ1-1|12
CASSTGLTEAFF
TGTGCCAGCAGCACAGGGTTGACTGAAGCTTTCTTT
>.|TRBD1|TRBV29-1|TRBJ1-1|19
CSVEDGDRGSQSMRTEAFF
TGCAGCGTTGAAGATGGGGACAGGGGGTCTCAATCTATGCGGACTGAAGCTTTCTTT
>.|.|TRBV4-3|TRBJ2-7|17
CASSQSSGGWKTYEQYF
TGCGCCAGCAGCCAATCCTCGGGGGGCTGGAAGACCTACGAGCAGTACTTC
>.|TRBD1|TRBV5-1|TRBJ1-1|13
CASSLRGGTEAFF
TGCGCCAGCAGCCTCAGGGGGGGCACTGAAGCTTTCTTT
>.|TRBD2|TRBV13|TRBJ2-7|16
CASSRKLLADAYEQYF
TGTGCCAGCAGCCGGAAGCTACTAGCGGATGCCTACGAGCAGTACTTC
>.|TRBD1|TRBV6-5|TRBJ1-5|12
CATGTGRQPQHF
TGTGCCACCGGGACAGGGCGACAGCCCCAGCATTTT
>.|TRBD2|TRBV11-3|TRBJ2-3|17
CASSFLGGSGNTDTQYF
TGTGCCAGCAGCTTCTTAGGTGGTAGCGGGAACACAGATACGCAGTATTTT
>.|.|TRBV5-1|TRBJ2-7|15
CASSLTIGLSYEQYF
TGCGCCAGCAGCTTGACGATCGGACTGTCCTACGAGCAGTACTTC
>.|.|TRBV7-9|TRBJ2-3|12
CASSLVGDTQYF
TGTGCCAGCAGCTTAGTCGGTGATACGCAGTATTTT
>.|TRBD1|TRBV4-2|TRBJ2-3|16
CASSQKMARDRPMQYF
TGTGCCAGCAGCCAAAAAATGGCCCGGGACAGACCGATGCAGTATTTT
>few|.|TRBV27|TRBJ2-6|16
CASSGRPDSGANVLTF
TGTGCCAGCAGTGGGCGGCCAGACTCTGGGGCCAACGTCCTGACTTTC
>.|.|TRBV10-3|TRBJ1-1|12
CAISETGTEAFF
TGTGCCATCAGTGAAACAGGCACTGAAGCTTTCTTT
>.|.|TRBV27|TRBJ2-2|14
CASSLNGEAGELFF
TGTGCCAGCAGTTTAAATGGGGAAGCAGGGGAGCTGTTTTTT
>.|TRBD2|TRBV4-3|TRBJ2-7|15
CASSLGASGNYEQYF
TGCGCCAGCAGCCTAGGGGCTAGCGGGAATTACGAGCAGTACTTC
>.|TRBD1|TRBV28|TRBJ2-7|16
CASTRGRDRYSYEQYF
TGTGCCAGCACCCGGGGGCGGGACAGGTACTCCTACGAGCAGTACTTC
>.|.|TRBV20-1|TRBJ2-1|10
CSAEYNEQFF
TGCAGTGCTGAATACAATGAGCAGTTCTTC
>.|.|TRBV1|TRBJ2-7|14
CTSSRRQNIYEQYF
TGCACCAGCAGCCGTCGACAGAATATCTACGAGCAGTACTTC
>.|TRBD2|TRBV6-5|TRBJ2-3|15
CASSRSGTSTDTQYF
TGTGCCAGCAGTCGAAGCGGGACGAGCACAGATACGCAGTATTTT
>.|.|TRBV5-1|TRBJ2-7|15
CASSRRGGTGDEQYF
TGCGCCAGCAGCCGGAGGGGCGGGACGGGAGACGAGCAGTACTTC
>.|TRBD2|TRBV5-1|TRBJ2-1|15
CARKLGLAVYNEQFF
TGCGCCAGAAAGCTAGGGCTAGCGGTCTACAATGAGCAGTTCTTC
>few|.|TRBV21-1|TRBJ2-7|20
CASSKDSGTRALGISYEQYF
TGTGCCAGCAGCAAAGATTCCGGGACACGGGCACTTGGGATCTCCTACGAGCAGTACTTC
>.|.|TRBV5-4|TRBJ2-5|14
CASSLAGTVETQYF
TGTGCCAGCAGCTTGGCAGGGACTGTGGAGACCCAGTACTTC
>.|TRBD2|TRBV7-6|TRBJ2-1|14
CASSLRTRVNEQFF
TGTGCCAGCAGCCTACGGACTAGGGTCAATGAGCAGTTCTTC